The T cell receptor (beta chain) under discussion was sequenced for a study of T cell responses to AZD1222 COVID-19 vaccine. Sequencing was performed with immunoSEQ multiplex PCR; in TCRdb, only in-frame clones are kept and a portion is missing. The repertoire includes some 150,000 clones, around nine tenths of them detected once, and 15% to 20% sits in the top ten. Trimming removed 0 bases at V and 1 base at J, with 13 bases between. Germline V gene sequence: CDR1 SGDLS, CDR2 YYNGEE. There are 16 residues in the CDR3. Source: peripheral blood, taken on day 0 of AZD1222 vaccination. The TCR was taken from an adult in good health. The V and J genes are TRBV9 and TRBJ1-2; D remains unclear. CDR3 amino acids: CASSVGIREGNYGYTF. The CDR3 bases are TGTGCCAGCAGCGTAGGTATTAGGGAGGGTAACTATGGCTACACCTTC. Full variable domain (remainder filled in from reference TRBV9 and TRBJ1-2): DSGVTQTPKHLITATGQRVTLRCSPRSGDLSVYWYQQSLDQGLQFLIQYYNGEERAKGNILERFSAQQFPDLHSELNLSSLELGDSALYFCASSVGIREGNYGYTFGSGTRLTVV.